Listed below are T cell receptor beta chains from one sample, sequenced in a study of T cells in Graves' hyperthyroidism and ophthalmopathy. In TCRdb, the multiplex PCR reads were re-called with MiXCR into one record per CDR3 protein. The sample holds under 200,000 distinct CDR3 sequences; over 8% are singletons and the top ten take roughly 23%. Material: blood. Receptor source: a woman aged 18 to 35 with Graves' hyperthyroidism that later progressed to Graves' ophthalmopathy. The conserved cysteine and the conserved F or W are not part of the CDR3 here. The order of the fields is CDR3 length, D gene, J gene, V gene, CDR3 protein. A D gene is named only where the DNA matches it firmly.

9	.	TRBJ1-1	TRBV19	ASSMNTEAF
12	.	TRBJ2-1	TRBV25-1	ATTQDYSYNEQF
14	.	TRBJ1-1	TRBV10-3	AISEYQTGINTEAF
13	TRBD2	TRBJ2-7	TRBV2	ASSERSGGPHEQY
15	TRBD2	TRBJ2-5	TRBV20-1	SANGGRLAGVLETQY
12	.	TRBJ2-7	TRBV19	ASSIAPNSYEQY
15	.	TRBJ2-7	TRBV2	ASSEAGFWTSAYEQY
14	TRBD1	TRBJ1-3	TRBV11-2	ASSLVYRGSGTTIY
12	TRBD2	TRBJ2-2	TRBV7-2	ASSLSASGGELF
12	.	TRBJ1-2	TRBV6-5	ASSYSTLRGGYT
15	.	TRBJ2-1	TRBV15	ATSRPRQSRIYNEQF
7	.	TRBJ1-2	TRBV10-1	ANQYGYT
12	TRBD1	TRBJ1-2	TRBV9	ASSARQGNYGYT
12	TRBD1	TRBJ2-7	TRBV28	ASSRQTGTYEQY
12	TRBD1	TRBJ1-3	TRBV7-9	ASSETGAGNTIY
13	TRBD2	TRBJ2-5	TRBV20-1	SARDPAGGWETQY
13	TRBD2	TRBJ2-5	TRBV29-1	SVGLLAAVLETQY